These 15 T cell receptor beta chains were sequenced from one sample in a study of metastatic and nonmetastatic thyroid tumors. TCRdb reprocessed the PCR reads using MiXCR. Here the sample spans around 24,000 clones, around 21% being singletons. Prior to thyroid surgery, none of the patients had received any treatment. The sample taken for sequencing was blood. The receptors stem from a male donor with papillary thyroid cancer or a benign thyroid nodule (not recorded which). Some clones in this sample may be carry-over from other donors' samples.

In its sample, this clone was seen a few times. An end of the junction differs from the germline gene, which may be a read error. The chain links TRBV12-3 or TRBV12-4 to TRBJ2-1, with 9 positions matching TRBD2. CDR3 length: 17 residues. The CDR3 DNA reads TGTGCCAGCAGTTTTATTGGTGCGGGGGGGACCTACAATGAGCAGTCCTTC. Residues: CASSFIGAGGTYNEQSF.

This chain links TRBV2 with TRBJ2-4; 8 bases align to TRBD1. The CDR3 spans 12 residues. Germline values: CDR1 SNHLY, CDR2 FYNNEI. V gave up 6 bases and J gave up 6 bases; unmatched junction bases: 1. The DNA of the CDR3 is TGTGCCAGCAGCGACAGGGGAAACATTCAGTACTTC. Amino acid sequence: CASSDRGNIQYF.

This clone was found a few times. CDR3 nucleotide sequence: TGTGCCAGCAGTTTAGACCGTGACAGGGGCTATGGCTACACCTTC. Translated: CASSLDRDRGYGYTF. J is TRBJ1-2 and V is TRBV12-3 or TRBV12-4; 8 positions match TRBD1. The J segment lost 4 bases and the V segment lost 1 base, leaving 5 bases of the junction unmatched. The CDR3 sequence is 15 residues long.

The gene calls are TRBV5-5 and TRBJ2-4; 7 bases are shared with TRBD1. With V trimmed by 0 bases and J by 1 base, 4 bases remained unmatched. CDR1 SGHKS and CDR2 YYEKEE come from the germline V gene (reference sequence). This CDR3 region has 16 residues. The CDR3 sequence: CASSLVDREAKNIQYF. The CDR3 DNA follows: TGTGCCAGCAGCTTGGTCGACAGGGAGGCCAAAAACATTCAGTACTTC.

This clone appeared a few times. The chain combines TRBV11-1 with TRBJ2-7, with 8 positions matching TRBD2. The CDR3 spans 16 residues. Germline trimming cut 4 bases from V and 5 bases from J; bases unmatched to any gene: 13. Looked up from germline, CDR1 is SGHAT and CDR2 is FQDESV (reference sequence). The CDR3 here is CASSSLVAGGPHEQYF. In DNA, the CDR3 is TGTGCCAGCAGCTCCCTAGTGGCGGGAGGTCCCCACGAGCAGTACTTC.

In its sample, this clone was seen many times. The chain combines TRBV7-2 with TRBJ2-1, with 12 bases matching TRBD2. The V and J ends lost 0 bases and 7 bases, in that order; junction bases with no gene match: 7. Germline assignment: CDR1 SGHTA and CDR2 FQGNSA. The CDR3 runs 17 residues. The CDR3: CASSLAYLAGGSNEQFF. The CDR3 nucleotides read TGTGCCAGCAGCTTAGCGTATCTAGCGGGAGGGTCGAATGAGCAGTTCTTC.

This clone appeared many times. The V and J genes are TRBV20-1 and TRBJ2-7; 10 bases are shared with TRBD2. Germline trimming cut 3 bases from V and 6 bases from J; bases unmatched to any gene: 8. Germline lookup yields CDR1 DFQATT and CDR2 SNEGSKA (reference sequence). The CDR3 is made up of 14 amino acids. This chain's CDR3 is CSARVAGGSGEQYF. CDR3 nucleotide sequence: TGCAGTGCTAGGGTAGCGGGAGGTTCGGGCGAGCAGTACTTC.

This clone was counted at least ten times. The CDR3 loop reads CASSERLAGPPWGKNIQYF. CDR3 sequence (DNA): TGTGCCAGCTCCGAAAGGCTAGCGGGCCCCCCTTGGGGCAAAAACATTCAGTACTTC. The chain combines TRBV14 with TRBJ2-4; TRBD2 matches 8 bases. Germline V lookup: CDR1 SGHDN, CDR2 FVKESK. J was trimmed by 3 bases and V by 8 bases; bases with no gene match: 21. The CDR3 has 19 amino acids.

This clone was seen at least ten times. The J gene is TRBJ2-2, the V gene TRBV12-3 or TRBV12-4, with 11 bases identical to TRBD2. Trimming took 6 bases from V and 6 from J; bases not matched to a gene: 12. The CDR3 is 17 amino acids. The CDR3 spells CASRVSGRANSPGELFF. In DNA form, the CDR3 reads TGTGCCAGCAGGGTTAGCGGGAGGGCTAACAGTCCCGGGGAGCTGTTTTTT.

This clone has ten or more counts. This chain joins TRBV9 and TRBJ2-5; 10 positions match TRBD2. Germline lookup yields CDR1 SGDLS and CDR2 YYNGEE. With 1 base clipped from V and 5 bases from J, the junction kept 8 bases outside the gene matches. The CDR3 is 16 amino acids. CDR3 nucleotides: TGTGCCAGCAGCGTATCCAGCGGGAGGGCCTCCGAGACCCAGTACTTC. Amino acid sequence: CASSVSSGRASETQYF.

The table lists this clone with many counts. The gene calls are TRBV18 and TRBJ2-1; 12 bases match TRBD2. With V trimmed by 4 bases and J by 4 bases, 5 bases remained unmatched. The CDR3 runs 16 residues. Germline V gives CDR1 KGHSH, CDR2 LQKENI. The CDR3 region is CASSLPGTSGYNEQFF. CDR3 bases: TGTGCCAGCTCACTCCCCGGGACTAGCGGGTACAATGAGCAGTTCTTC.

This clone was detected a few times. Germline and junction disagree at one end, which may indicate a read error. The chain recombines TRBV20-1 with TRBJ2-6; D may match TRBD1 or TRBD2 (6 bases each). Germline-derived CDR1 and CDR2 are DFQATT and SNEGSKA (reference sequence). The CDR3 runs to 16 residues. CDR3 protein: CSASTGARPGSNVLTF. Here the CDR3 DNA reads TGCAGTGCATCGACGGGGGCCCGACCTGGGTCCAACGTCCTGACTTTC.

This clone has ten or more counts. The chain uses TRBV7-2 and TRBJ2-5; D call uncertain. The CDR3 has 11 amino acids. Germline values: CDR1 SGHTA, CDR2 FQGNSA. Trimming removed 5 bases at V and 5 bases at J, with 6 bases between. The CDR3 sequence is CASSHKETQYF. In nucleotides, the CDR3 is TGTGCCAGCAGCCACAAGGAGACCCAGTACTTC.

This clone came up many times. The rearrangement links TRBV6-1 to TRBJ1-2; 7 bases align to TRBD1. The CDR3 totals 13 residues. V lost 6 bases to trimming and J lost 7 bases; unmatched junction nucleotides: 8. CDR1 is MNHNS and CDR2 is SASEGT in the germline V gene. The CDR3 loop is CASSVDRVLGYTF. Here the CDR3 DNA reads TGTGCCAGCAGCGTAGACAGGGTGCTTGGCTACACCTTC.

This clone was counted many times. The same CDR3 can be traced to other DNA sequences in this sample. The chain recombines TRBV5-1 with TRBJ2-7, with D possibly matching TRBD1 (5 bases). This CDR3 region has 13 residues. Germline assignment: CDR1 SGHRS and CDR2 YFSETQ. The germline V and J ends were trimmed by 5 bases and 5 bases, with 14 bases remaining between them. CDR3 sequence (DNA): TGCGCCAGCAGTATATCAGGGTTCAACGAGCAGTACTTC. Its translation is CASSISGFNEQYF.